The 29 T cell receptor beta chains below were found in one sample sequenced in a study of T cell responses to AZD1222 COVID-19 vaccine. Generated by immunoSEQ multiplex PCR, the TCRdb table keeps only in-frame clones and is missing some. The sample comprises roughly 150,000 clones, 80% to 95% of which are singletons, and about 3.7% rests with the top ten. The sequences come from peripheral blood, collected on day 0 of AZD1222 vaccination. These receptors were collected from an adult in good health.

This clone has just one count. The chain couples TRBV5-4 to TRBJ2-1, with D maybe TRBD1 (6 bases). V dropped 0 bases and J dropped 4 bases, with 14 bases sitting between them. The CDR3 spans 16 residues. Germline V gene data show CDR1 as SGHNT and CDR2 as YYREEE (reference sequence). The CDR3 spells CASSLGVGALYNEQFF. The CDR3 DNA reads as TGTGCCAGCAGCTTGGGGGTGGGGGCTCTGTACAATGAGCAGTTCTTC.

This chain uses TRBV24-1 with TRBJ2-2, with D perhaps matching TRBD2 (5 bases). The CDR3 has 15 amino acids. V dropped 9 bases and J dropped 4 bases, with 17 bases sitting between them. CDR1 is KGHDR, CDR2 SFDVKD, per germline. CDR3 DNA sequence: TGTGCCACCGGCGAGGCGGATCGGGGCACCGGGGAGCTGTTTTTT. Its translation: CATGEADRGTGELFF.

The chain employs TRBV9 and TRBJ2-1; TRBD2 aligns across 9 bases. Germline-derived CDR1 and CDR2 are SGDLS and YYNGEE. The V gene end was trimmed by 4 bases and the J gene end by 4 bases; junction bases not matched to a gene: 18. The CDR3 runs to 19 residues. The CDR3 coding sequence is TGTGCCAGCAGCCTCACCGGGGCTAGCGGGAACCGAATGTACAATGAGCAGTTCTTC. Its protein product is CASSLTGASGNRMYNEQFF.

The rearrangement links TRBV6-4 to TRBJ1-2; no clear D gene. V lost 3 bases and J lost 0, with 8 bases in between. CDR1 is MRHNA, CDR2 SNTAGT, per germline. The CDR3 is made up of 14 amino acids. CDR3 coding DNA: TGTGCCAGCAGTGAGGCCAGCCCTAACTATGGCTACACCTTC. Translating gives CASSEASPNYGYTF.

This chain connects TRBV2 to TRBJ1-6; D gene ambiguous. Per germline, CDR1 SNHLY and CDR2 FYNNEI. With 4 bases removed from V and 7 bases from J, the gap between germline ends came to 11 bases. The CDR3 is 14 residues long. CDR3 amino acids: CASSGERVNSPLHF. The CDR3 coding sequence is TGTGCCAGCAGTGGTGAGAGGGTCAATTCACCCCTCCACTTT.

V gene TRBV5-1 combines with J gene TRBJ2-1; D is possibly TRBD2 (6 bases). The CDR3 spans 13 residues. The V end lost 0 bases, the J end lost 9 bases, and 10 bases lay between the germline ends. Germline values: CDR1 SGHRS, CDR2 YFSETQ. The CDR3 reads CASSLDGGGEQFF. In DNA form, the CDR3 reads TGCGCCAGCAGCTTGGATGGGGGAGGTGAGCAGTTCTTC. Complete variable domain (other parts from reference TRBV5-1 and TRBJ2-1): KAGVTQTPRYLIKTRGQQVTLSCSPISGHRSVSWYQQTPGQGLQFLFEYFSETQRNKGNFPGRFSGRQFSNSRSEMNVSTLELGDSALYLCASSLDGGGEQFFGPGTRLTVL.

The CDR3 loop reads CASSVSFNQPQHF. CDR3 coding DNA: TGTGCCAGCAGTGTCAGTTTCAATCAGCCCCAGCATTTT. This chain connects TRBV6-4 to TRBJ1-5; the D is unclear. V lost 4 bases and J 3 bases, leaving 7 bases between the germline ends. CDR1 is MRHNA and CDR2 is SNTAGT in the germline V gene. The CDR3 contains 13 residues.

The rearrangement uses TRBV7-8 and TRBJ2-1, with TRBD2 as a possible D gene (6 bases). The length of the CDR3 is 16 residues. Germline lookup yields CDR1 SGHVS and CDR2 FQNEAQ. The V end lost 0 bases, the J end lost 0 bases, and 9 bases lay between the germline ends. The CDR3 DNA follows: TGTGCCAGCAGCTTAGCGGGAGGTAACTCCTACAATGAGCAGTTCTTC. Translation gives CASSLAGGNSYNEQFF.

The J gene is TRBJ2-4, the V gene TRBV4-1; TRBD1 agrees at 10 bases. Trimming at V came to 1 base and at J to 8 bases, leaving 5 bases not matched to a gene. Germline assignment: CDR1 MGHRA and CDR2 YSYEKL. The CDR3 is 15 residues long. The CDR3 coding sequence is TGCGCCAGCAGCCAAGCGGGACAGGGGACGTACATTCAGTACTTC. Translating it yields CASSQAGQGTYIQYF.

The gene calls are TRBV7-5 and TRBJ2-5; the table's D call of TRBD2 was not tested on the DNA. TRBV7-5 has pseudogene status. This CDR3 has 14 residues. The CDR3 is CVRSLRDCQETQYF. In nucleotides, the CDR3 is TGTGTCAGAAGCTTAAGGGACTGCCAAGAGACCCAGTACTTC.

This chain joins TRBV27 and TRBJ1-5, with D perhaps matching TRBD1 (6 bases). Germline V lookup: CDR1 MNHEY, CDR2 SMNVEV (reference sequence). V lost 9 bases and J 10 bases, leaving 25 bases between the germline ends. This CDR3 has 15 residues. This CDR3 is CASKTSRDTAHPQHF. CDR3 in DNA: TGTGCCAGTAAAACGTCCAGGGACACGGCGCACCCCCAGCATTTT.

V gene TRBV18 combines with J gene TRBJ2-1, with D maybe TRBD1 (5 bases). V shed 4 bases and J shed 3 bases, with 16 bases lying between them. CDR1 and CDR2 from the germline V gene are KGHSH and LQKENI. The CDR3 has 16 residues. CDR3 nucleotides: TGTGCCAGCTCACAACCTGGTTTAGGGGACTACAATGAGCAGTTCTTC. As protein: CASSQPGLGDYNEQFF.

The V call is TRBV28, the J call TRBJ2-1, with TRBD2 matching over 9 bases. CDR1 and CDR2 from the germline V gene are MDHEN and SYDVKM. V lost 1 base and J lost 7; bases outside the gene matches: 11. The CDR3 has 17 residues. Here the CDR3 reads CASSLFSRGLALNEQFF. CDR3 in DNA: TGTGCCAGCAGTTTATTTTCACGGGGACTAGCTTTAAATGAGCAGTTCTTC.

The V gene is TRBV27, the J gene TRBJ2-7; no clear D. V was cut by 3 bases and J by 7 bases, with 13 bases left in between. CDR3 length: 13 residues. Germline CDR1 reads MNHEY; CDR2 reads SMNVEV (reference sequence). The CDR3 region has the DNA TGTGCCAGCAGTTTGGGCCCACCGAGGGAGCAGTACTTC. It is translated as CASSLGPPREQYF.

This chain connects TRBV5-8 to TRBJ2-4; tentatively, D is TRBD1 (5 bases). Trimming removed 2 bases at V and 0 bases at J, with 9 bases between. Per the germline V gene, CDR1 is SGHTS and CDR2 is YDEGEE. This CDR3 comprises 15 residues. DNA of the CDR3: TGTGCCAGCAGCTTAGGGGCTCTAGCCAAAAACATTCAGTACTTC. It translates to CASSLGALAKNIQYF.

This rearrangement joins TRBV2 to TRBJ2-6; TRBD1 might be the D (6 bases). The CDR3 runs 12 residues. V lost 8 bases and J 4 bases, leaving 6 bases between the germline ends. Germline CDR1 SNHLY, CDR2 FYNNEI. The DNA for the CDR3 is TGTGCCAGCGACAGGGGGGCCAACGTCCTGACTTTC. Translation gives CASDRGANVLTF.

V is TRBV6-5 and J is TRBJ2-5; D possibly corresponds to TRBD2 (6 bases). Trimming shortened V by 5 bases and J by 7 bases, and 20 bases separated the two germline ends. CDR1 and CDR2 from the germline V gene are MNHEY and SVGAGI. This CDR3 spans 15 amino acids. In nucleotides, the CDR3 is TGTGCCAGCAGTCAGGACCGGGACTCACGGGGGACCCAGTACTTC. Its protein product is CASSQDRDSRGTQYF.

The genes are TRBV7-3 and TRBJ2-1; D is perhaps TRBD2 (6 bases). CDR3 length: 16 amino acids. V gave up 5 bases and J gave up 3 bases, with 17 bases separating them. The germline V gene encodes CDR1 SGHTA and CDR2 FQGTGA. The chain's CDR3 is CASSPTGGGDYNEQFF. The CDR3 nucleotides read TGTGCCAGCAGCCCGACCGGGGGTGGCGACTACAATGAGCAGTTCTTC.

The J gene is TRBJ2-1, the V gene TRBV5-6; 13 bases fit TRBD2. The J segment lost 3 bases and the V segment lost 4 bases, leaving 7 bases of the junction unmatched. Germline loops: CDR1 SGHDT, CDR2 YYEEEE. This CDR3 spans 17 amino acids. The CDR3 sequence is CASSPPGLAGFYNEQFF. The CDR3 DNA follows: TGTGCCAGCAGCCCTCCGGGACTAGCGGGATTCTACAATGAGCAGTTCTTC.

This chain links TRBV6-2 or TRBV6-3 with TRBJ2-5; the D gene is possibly TRBD1 (6 bases). Germline CDR1 is MNHEY and CDR2 is SVGEGT. Trimming shortened V by 5 bases and J by 5 bases, and 15 bases separated the two germline ends. The CDR3 totals 14 residues. CDR3 loop: CASSAPQGRETQYF. The CDR3 nucleotides read TGTGCCAGCAGTGCCCCACAGGGCCGTGAGACCCAGTACTTC.

This clone occurred once. The rearrangement joins TRBV7-6 to TRBJ1-5; 10 nucleotides agree with TRBD1. This CDR3 contains 17 residues. CDR1 SGHVS and CDR2 FNYEAQ come from the germline V gene. V trimming: 1 base; J trimming: 1 base; junction bases outside the gene matches: 4. CDR3 sequence reads: CASSLGVGQGSNQPQHF. The CDR3 DNA follows: TGTGCCAGCAGCTTAGGGGTGGGACAGGGGAGCAATCAGCCCCAGCATTTT.

V and J are TRBV18 and TRBJ1-5; 7 bases fit TRBD1. The CDR3 has 16 residues. Germline V CDR1 and CDR2: KGHSH, LQKENI. J lost 6 bases, V lost 3 bases, and 11 bases had no gene match. The DNA for the CDR3 is TGTGCCAGCTCACCGCCTAACAGGGGTGCGGTTCAGCCCCAGCATTTT. It specifies CASSPPNRGAVQPQHF.

V usage is TRBV7-9 and J usage is TRBJ2-1, with 10 nucleotides matching TRBD2. With V trimmed by 5 bases and J by 9 bases, 7 bases remained unmatched. In germline, CDR1 is SEHNR, CDR2 FQNEAQ (reference sequence). The CDR3 is made up of 14 amino acids. The DNA for the CDR3 is TGTGCCAGCAGCCTAGGACTAGCGGACGGTGAGCAGTTCTTC. Protein sequence: CASSLGLADGEQFF.

This clone is a singleton in its sample. V is TRBV24-1 and J is TRBJ2-1; D might be TRBD2 (6 bases). The germline V gene encodes CDR1 KGHDR and CDR2 SFDVKD. CDR3 length: 14 residues. With 7 bases removed from V and 7 bases from J, the gap between germline ends came to 16 bases. The CDR3 region has the DNA TGTGCCACCAGACGATCGGGAGTAAAAAATGAGCAGTTCTTC. It specifies CATRRSGVKNEQFF.

This clone was observed once. The rearrangement joins TRBV24-1 to TRBJ1-3; D ambiguous. V was clipped by 7 bases and J by 2 bases, with 11 bases between them. Germline lookup yields CDR1 KGHDR and CDR2 SFDVKD. The CDR3 is 14 residues long. Written as DNA, the CDR3 is TGTGCCACCAGCGTTGGGCCCCCTGGAAACACCATATATTTT. Protein product: CATSVGPPGNTIYF.

This chain joins TRBV11-3 and TRBJ2-1, with unresolved D. The CDR3 extends over 16 amino acids. Germline loops: CDR1 SGHNT, CDR2 YENEEA. V lost 4 bases and J lost 3, with 16 bases in between. Here the CDR3 DNA reads TGTGCCAGCAGCTCCCCCACAGCGCGAGGCTACAATGAGCAGTTCTTC. Its translation is CASSSPTARGYNEQFF.

The rearrangement uses TRBV6-6 and TRBJ2-3; maybe TRBD2 (5 bases). The CDR3 covers 12 residues. The V gene lost 8 bases and the J gene lost 6 bases, with 12 bases spanning the gap. CDR1 and CDR2 (germline): MNHNY, SVGAGI (reference sequence). The CDR3, as DNA: TGTGCCAGCTTCGAGGGCGGGGATACGCAGTATTTT. It encodes CASFEGGDTQYF.

J is TRBJ1-2 and V is TRBV19; D is perhaps TRBD1 (6 bases). CDR1 and CDR2 (germline): LNHDA, SQIVND (reference sequence). The germline V and J ends were trimmed by 2 bases and 7 bases, with 20 bases remaining between them. There are 16 residues in the CDR3. The CDR3 DNA is TGTGCCAGTAGTATATCCCTCCGGTCGGGGGCCTCTGGCTACACCTTC. Residues: CASSISLRSGASGYTF.

The chain links TRBV3-1 (or the pseudogene TRBV3-2) to TRBJ1-2, with 9 bases fitting TRBD1. Germline loops: CDR1 LGHDT, CDR2 YNNKEL (reference sequence). There are 13 residues in the CDR3. J lost 4 bases, V lost 7 bases, and 4 bases had no gene match. CDR3 coding DNA: TGTGCCAGCACCGGGACAGGGTTCTATGGCTACACCTTC. Amino acids: CASTGTGFYGYTF.